Listed below are T cell receptor beta chains from one sample, sequenced in a study of shared clonotypes between healthy human individuals. Only in-frame clones appear in the TCRdb table, and some are missing; sequencing was by immunoSEQ multiplex PCR. This sample has fewer than 600,000 clones, with just over 75% found just once. The sample consisted of PBMCs. The source is a woman in her thirties or forties in good health. Some clones in this sample may be carry-over from other donors' samples. Both conserved end residues are part of each CDR3. A D gene is named only where the DNA matches it firmly. Clone size is shown for a subset of rows, as once, few, many or a class of expanded clone.

v_gene: TRBV7-2; d_gene: TRBD2; abundance: .; j_gene: TRBJ2-7; CDR3nt: TGTGCCAGCAGCCCGCCGAGCGGGAGAGTCCACGAGCAGTACTTC; CDR3aa: CASSPPSGRVHEQYF
v_gene: TRBV15; d_gene: TRBD2; abundance: .; j_gene: TRBJ2-3; CDR3nt: TGTGCCACCAGCAGAGATAATGGTAGCGGGAAAGATACGCAGTATTTT; CDR3aa: CATSRDNGSGKDTQYF
v_gene: TRBV5-1; d_gene: .; abundance: .; j_gene: TRBJ2-3; CDR3nt: TGCGCCAGCAGCTCCCTCGTGGCGCAAGATACGCAGTATTTT; CDR3aa: CASSSLVAQDTQYF
v_gene: TRBV28; d_gene: .; abundance: .; j_gene: TRBJ2-2; CDR3nt: TGTGCCAGCAGTGAAACAGGGACGGTCTCCACCGGGGAGCTGTTTTTT; CDR3aa: CASSETGTVSTGELFF
v_gene: TRBV30; d_gene: .; abundance: .; j_gene: TRBJ2-3; CDR3nt: TGTGCCTGGAGTCCCCTAGCGACCCCCACAGATACGCAGTATTTT; CDR3aa: CAWSPLATPTDTQYF
v_gene: TRBV30; d_gene: .; abundance: .; j_gene: TRBJ2-2; CDR3nt: TGTGCCTGGAGTGTACAAGCTAACACCGGGGAGCTGTTTTTT; CDR3aa: CAWSVQANTGELFF
v_gene: TRBV2; d_gene: .; abundance: .; j_gene: TRBJ2-7; CDR3nt: TGTGCCAGCAACATTTACGAGCAGTACTTC; CDR3aa: CASNIYEQYF
v_gene: TRBV5-1; d_gene: TRBD1; abundance: .; j_gene: TRBJ2-2; CDR3nt: TGCGCCAGCAGCTTTCTTACAGGGGCGGACACCGGGGAGCTGTTTTTT; CDR3aa: CASSFLTGADTGELFF
v_gene: TRBV2; d_gene: TRBD1; abundance: .; j_gene: TRBJ1-1; CDR3nt: TGTGCCAGCCACCCGGGACAGGGAATCGTGAACACTGAAGCTTTCTTT; CDR3aa: CASHPGQGIVNTEAFF
v_gene: TRBV29-1; d_gene: .; abundance: once; j_gene: TRBJ2-5; CDR3nt: TGCAGCGTTGAGCGCAGGGCCCAAGGGACCCAGTACTTC; CDR3aa: CSVERRAQGTQYF
v_gene: TRBV11-2; d_gene: TRBD2; abundance: .; j_gene: TRBJ2-7; CDR3nt: TGTGCCAGCAGCTCGGGACTAGCGGGAGTGTCGCAGTACTTC; CDR3aa: CASSSGLAGVSQYF
v_gene: TRBV4-2; d_gene: TRBD1; abundance: .; j_gene: TRBJ1-3; CDR3nt: TGTGCCAGCAGGCAAACAGGGGTCGCCGGAGGAAACACCATATATTTT; CDR3aa: CASRQTGVAGGNTIYF
v_gene: TRBV4-3; d_gene: TRBD2; abundance: .; j_gene: TRBJ2-7; CDR3nt: TGCGCCAGCAGCCGGGGACTAGCGGGAGATGCGTCCTACGAGCAGTACTTC; CDR3aa: CASSRGLAGDASYEQYF
v_gene: TRBV27; d_gene: .; abundance: .; j_gene: TRBJ2-3; CDR3nt: TGTGCCAGCAGTTTCTTCCGGCAGGGCCTATACACAGATACGCAGTATTTT; CDR3aa: CASSFFRQGLYTDTQYF
v_gene: TRBV27; d_gene: .; abundance: .; j_gene: TRBJ2-7; CDR3nt: TGTGCCAGCAGCCCGGGACATATCTACGAGCAGTACTTC; CDR3aa: CASSPGHIYEQYF
v_gene: TRBV27; d_gene: TRBD2; abundance: .; j_gene: TRBJ2-7; CDR3nt: TGTGCCAGCAGTTTGGTAGCGGGAGTATCAGGGGACGAGCAGTACTTC; CDR3aa: CASSLVAGVSGDEQYF
v_gene: TRBV18; d_gene: TRBD1; abundance: .; j_gene: TRBJ2-5; CDR3nt: TGTGCCAGCTCAACCCGGGACAGGGTAAAAGAGACCCAGTACTTC; CDR3aa: CASSTRDRVKETQYF
v_gene: TRBV7-8; d_gene: TRBD1; abundance: .; j_gene: TRBJ1-4; CDR3nt: TGTGCCAGCAGCTCCCCTTTGCCGGGACAGGGTGAAAAACTGTTTTTT; CDR3aa: CASSSPLPGQGEKLFF
v_gene: TRBV5-6; d_gene: .; abundance: few; j_gene: TRBJ1-2; CDR3nt: TGTGCCAGCAGCTCCCTTGGGGAGGATGGCTACACCTTC; CDR3aa: CASSSLGEDGYTF
v_gene: TRBV27; d_gene: .; abundance: .; j_gene: TRBJ2-7; CDR3nt: TGTGCCAGCAGTTTATCTGGCCGGGAGCAGTACTTC; CDR3aa: CASSLSGREQYF
v_gene: TRBV11-2; d_gene: .; abundance: .; j_gene: TRBJ1-3; CDR3nt: TGTGCCAGCAGCTTTGTGATGCTTGGTTCTGGAAATACCATATATTTT; CDR3aa: CASSFVMLGSGNTIYF
v_gene: TRBV2; d_gene: .; abundance: .; j_gene: TRBJ2-4; CDR3nt: TGTGCCAGCAGTGAATCAGGACCCATTCAGTACTTC; CDR3aa: CASSESGPIQYF
v_gene: TRBV29-1; d_gene: .; abundance: .; j_gene: TRBJ2-3; CDR3nt: TGCAGCGTTGTCATTCAAGCAGTGGATACGCAGTATTTT; CDR3aa: CSVVIQAVDTQYF
v_gene: TRBV7-9; d_gene: TRBD2; abundance: .; j_gene: TRBJ2-3; CDR3nt: TGTGCCAGCAGCTCGACTAGCCCAACGTATAATACGCAGTATTTT; CDR3aa: CASSSTSPTYNTQYF
v_gene: TRBV5-1; d_gene: TRBD2; abundance: .; j_gene: TRBJ2-7; CDR3nt: TGCGCCAGCAGCTTGCTTAGCGGGATGTACTACGAGCAGTACTTC; CDR3aa: CASSLLSGMYYEQYF
v_gene: TRBV9; d_gene: TRBD2; abundance: .; j_gene: TRBJ2-7; CDR3nt: TGTGCCAGCAGCGTAGAACCTAGCGGGATATACGAGCAGTACTTC; CDR3aa: CASSVEPSGIYEQYF
v_gene: TRBV18; d_gene: .; abundance: many; j_gene: TRBJ2-2; CDR3nt: TGTGCCAGCTCACGTTCCCCCCCTCCTCCTGGCGGGGAGCTGTTTTTT; CDR3aa: CASSRSPPPPGGELFF
v_gene: TRBV5-4; d_gene: .; abundance: .; j_gene: TRBJ1-1; CDR3nt: TGTGCCAGCAGCCCTGGTGGGGGCTTGGATATTGAAGCTTTCTTT; CDR3aa: CASSPGGGLDIEAFF
v_gene: TRBV9; d_gene: .; abundance: .; j_gene: TRBJ2-3; CDR3nt: TGTGCCAGCAGCGGTTCAGAAAGGAGCACAGATACGCAGTATTTT; CDR3aa: CASSGSERSTDTQYF
v_gene: TRBV7-9; d_gene: .; abundance: .; j_gene: TRBJ1-4; CDR3nt: TGTGCCAGCACCGGCGGACAAGGGACTGAAAAACTGTTTTTT; CDR3aa: CASTGGQGTEKLFF
v_gene: TRBV7-8; d_gene: .; abundance: once; j_gene: TRBJ2-5; CDR3nt: TGTGCCAGCAGCTTGGGTCCGGGGGAGACCCAGTACTTC; CDR3aa: CASSLGPGETQYF
v_gene: TRBV7-3; d_gene: TRBD1; abundance: .; j_gene: TRBJ2-2; CDR3nt: TGTGCCAGCAGGAAGACAGGGTCGAACACCGGGGAGCTGTTTTTT; CDR3aa: CASRKTGSNTGELFF
v_gene: TRBV28; d_gene: .; abundance: .; j_gene: TRBJ2-2; CDR3nt: TGTGCCAGCACCCTTGCAGGAACCGGGGAGCTGTTTTTT; CDR3aa: CASTLAGTGELFF
v_gene: TRBV29-1; d_gene: TRBD2; abundance: few; j_gene: TRBJ2-2; CDR3nt: TGCAGCGTGATCCTAGCGGGAGGATGGTACACCGGGGAGCTGTTTTTT; CDR3aa: CSVILAGGWYTGELFF
v_gene: TRBV12-5; d_gene: TRBD1; abundance: .; j_gene: TRBJ2-3; CDR3nt: TGTGCTAGTGGGCCGGGACAGGGTTGGACAGATACGCAGTATTTT; CDR3aa: CASGPGQGWTDTQYF
v_gene: TRBV10-3; d_gene: TRBD1; abundance: .; j_gene: TRBJ2-7; CDR3nt: TGTGCCATCAGTGAGTCCGGTCGGACAGGGTCCTACGAGCAGTACTTC; CDR3aa: CAISESGRTGSYEQYF
v_gene: TRBV7-8; d_gene: .; abundance: many; j_gene: TRBJ2-1; CDR3nt: TGTGCCAGCAGCTTAAGGCGTTTTCCGACAAATGAGCAGTTCTTC; CDR3aa: CASSLRRFPTNEQFF
v_gene: TRBV5-1; d_gene: TRBD1; abundance: few; j_gene: TRBJ1-2; CDR3nt: TGCGCCAGCAGAAAGCTTCCGGGACAGGGCGGCTATGGCTACACCTTC; CDR3aa: CASRKLPGQGGYGYTF
v_gene: TRBV6-5; d_gene: TRBD1; abundance: .; j_gene: TRBJ2-5; CDR3nt: TGTGCCAGCAGTTACTCCGTAGGTGGGGACAGGGCCCAGTACTTC; CDR3aa: CASSYSVGGDRAQYF
v_gene: TRBV9; d_gene: TRBD2; abundance: .; j_gene: TRBJ2-2; CDR3nt: TGTGCCAGCAGCGTAGTTGCGGGGGAGGCCGGGGAGCTGTTTTTT; CDR3aa: CASSVVAGEAGELFF
v_gene: TRBV7-6; d_gene: TRBD1; abundance: .; j_gene: TRBJ2-1; CDR3nt: TGTGCCAGCAGTCACATTAAGGGACAGGGGGCGCGGGAGCAGTTCTTC; CDR3aa: CASSHIKGQGAREQFF
v_gene: TRBV10-3; d_gene: .; abundance: .; j_gene: TRBJ1-5; CDR3nt: TGTGCCATCAGTGAGTCGAAAGATGAAAACAATCAGCCCCAGCATTTT; CDR3aa: CAISESKDENNQPQHF
v_gene: TRBV7-9; d_gene: .; abundance: .; j_gene: TRBJ1-2; CDR3nt: TGTGCCAGCAGCCGAGAGGGCTTGGGCTACACCTTC; CDR3aa: CASSREGLGYTF
v_gene: TRBV4-3; d_gene: TRBD1; abundance: .; j_gene: TRBJ1-2; CDR3nt: TGCGCCAGCAGCCCTCGGGACAGGGGCAACTATGGCTACACCTTC; CDR3aa: CASSPRDRGNYGYTF
v_gene: TRBV28; d_gene: .; abundance: once; j_gene: TRBJ2-2; CDR3nt: TGTGCCAGCAGGCCTCCTACAGGGCCCGGCACCGGGGAGCTGTTTTTT; CDR3aa: CASRPPTGPGTGELFF
v_gene: TRBV2; d_gene: TRBD2; abundance: .; j_gene: TRBJ2-7; CDR3nt: TGTGCCAGCAGGGAGGGGAGGGGTGACTACGAGCAGTACTTC; CDR3aa: CASREGRGDYEQYF
v_gene: TRBV9; d_gene: .; abundance: .; j_gene: TRBJ2-5; CDR3nt: TGTGCCAGCAGCGTACAGGGTGAAGAGACCCAGTACTTC; CDR3aa: CASSVQGEETQYF
v_gene: TRBV18; d_gene: TRBD1; abundance: .; j_gene: TRBJ2-7; CDR3nt: TGTGCCAGCTCACGCGCCCGAATGGACAGGACCTACGAGCAGTACTTC; CDR3aa: CASSRARMDRTYEQYF
v_gene: TRBV6-5; d_gene: .; abundance: .; j_gene: TRBJ2-7; CDR3nt: TGTGCCAGCAGTTACTCTAAGCCGGGGGACGAGCAGTACTTC; CDR3aa: CASSYSKPGDEQYF
v_gene: TRBV28; d_gene: .; abundance: .; j_gene: TRBJ2-5; CDR3nt: TGTGCCAGCAGTTTCCCCTTGGTGGGGGAGACCCAGTACTTC; CDR3aa: CASSFPLVGETQYF
v_gene: TRBV28; d_gene: .; abundance: .; j_gene: TRBJ2-2; CDR3nt: TGTGCCATGGGGGGCCCCGACACCGGGGAGCTGTTTTTT; CDR3aa: CAMGGPDTGELFF
v_gene: TRBV6-5; d_gene: .; abundance: .; j_gene: TRBJ1-1; CDR3nt: TGTGCCAGCAGTAGCTCGGTCGGGAACACTGAAGCTTTCTTT; CDR3aa: CASSSSVGNTEAFF
v_gene: TRBV27; d_gene: .; abundance: .; j_gene: TRBJ2-7; CDR3nt: TGTGCCAGCAGGGGGGGTTACGAGCAGTACTTC; CDR3aa: CASRGGYEQYF